The 21 T cell receptor beta chains reported below all come from one sample, sequenced in a study of blood T cell repertoires in COVID-19. Profiled with immunoSEQ multiplex PCR; TCRdb holds only in-frame clones, not every one. The sample has around 220,000 clones; 80% to 90% are singletons. What was sequenced was peripheral blood. The source is a man between 50 and 59 years old with acute or convalescent COVID-19.

The genes are TRBV10-2 and TRBJ1-4; D remains unclear. Trimming shortened V by 6 bases and J by 7 bases, and 12 bases separated the two germline ends. Germline V gene sequence: CDR1 WSHSY, CDR2 SAAADI. The CDR3 is made up of 13 amino acids. The CDR3 here is CASRPVSVEKLFF. As DNA, the CDR3 is TGCGCCAGCAGACCAGTATCCGTTGAAAAACTGTTTTTT.

In this sample, this clone turned up once. The chain joins TRBV7-3 to TRBJ2-1; 8 positions match TRBD2. Trimming at V came to 0 bases and at J to 8 bases, leaving 6 bases not matched to a gene. The CDR3 is 15 amino acids. Germline CDR1 reads SGHTA; CDR2 reads FQGTGA. The CDR3 sequence is CASSLTMAGGHEQFF. The DNA for the CDR3 is TGTGCCAGCAGCTTAACTATGGCGGGGGGCCATGAGCAGTTCTTC.

This clone is a singleton in its sample. One end of the junction fails to match germline, which may point to a read error. The genes are TRBV7-2 and TRBJ1-2; weak D call: TRBD1 (5 bases). Germline V gives CDR1 SGHTA, CDR2 FQGNSA. The CDR3 has 15 amino acids. The CDR3 DNA follows: TGTGCCAGCACCTTAACAGACGGGGGACTCTATGGCTACACCTTC. Translated: CASTLTDGGLYGYTF.

V gene TRBV5-1 combines with J gene TRBJ1-1; D gene ambiguous. The CDR3 totals 16 residues. Looked up from germline, CDR1 is SGHRS and CDR2 is YFSETQ. The ends were cut back, 0 bases at V and 0 bases at J, with 12 bases in the middle. The CDR3 protein is CASSLVAGYLNTEAFF. CDR3 nucleotide sequence: TGCGCCAGCAGCTTGGTGGCAGGTTACTTGAACACTGAAGCTTTCTTT.

V is TRBV7-2 and J is TRBJ1-5, with D maybe TRBD1 (6 bases). CDR3 size: 15 residues. V was pared by 5 bases and J by 6 bases, with 17 bases between. The germline V gene encodes CDR1 SGHTA and CDR2 FQGNSA. The CDR3 sequence: CASSRLGAGGQPQHF. CDR3 coding DNA: TGTGCCAGCAGCCGTCTGGGGGCGGGTGGTCAGCCCCAGCATTTT. Combining the CDR3 with reference TRBV7-2 and TRBJ1-5 gives the whole variable domain GAGVSQSPSNKVTEKGKDVELRCDPISGHTALYWYRQSLGQGLEFLIYFQGNSAPDKSGLPSDRFSAERTGGSVSTLTIQRTQQEDSAVYLCASSRLGAGGQPQHFGDGTRLSIL.

The chain recombines TRBV24-1 with TRBJ2-3, with D hard to call. V dropped 3 bases and J dropped 1 base, with 10 bases sitting between them. CDR3 size: 15 residues. Germline CDR1 reads KGHDR; CDR2 reads SFDVKD. For the CDR3, the DNA is TGTGCCACCAGTGATCCCCGGGTCCGCACAGATACGCAGTATTTT. Encoded protein: CATSDPRVRTDTQYF.

The chain employs TRBV19 and TRBJ1-5; D not certain. The CDR3 contains 14 residues. Germline V lookup: CDR1 LNHDA, CDR2 SQIVND (reference sequence). V lost 7 bases, J lost 4 bases, and 14 bases lay in between. DNA for the CDR3: TGTGCCAGTAAACAAGTTCACCGTAATCAGCCCCAGCATTTT. Protein sequence: CASKQVHRNQPQHF. Filled out from reference TRBV19 and TRBJ1-5, the complete variable domain reads DGGITQSPKYLFRKEGQNVTLSCEQNLNHDAMYWYRQDPGQGLRLIYYSQIVNDFQKGDIAEGYSVSREKKESFPLTVTSAQKNPTAFYLCASKQVHRNQPQHFGDGTRLSIL.

The genes are TRBV29-1 and TRBJ1-1, with 8 positions matching TRBD1. CDR1 is SQVTM and CDR2 is ANQGSEA in the germline V gene. This CDR3 is built from 12 residues. The J segment lost 8 bases and the V segment lost 4 bases, leaving 6 bases of the junction unmatched. The CDR3 coding sequence is TGCAGCGTTGTCAGGACAGGGTGGGAAGCTTTCTTT. Translating it yields CSVVRTGWEAFF.

The gene calls are TRBV28 and TRBJ1-2; D is uncertain. With 6 bases removed from V and 3 bases from J, the gap between germline ends came to 5 bases. CDR3 length: 11 residues. CDR1 is MDHEN, CDR2 SYDVKM, per germline. CDR3 sequence: CASRAHYGYTF. CDR3 DNA: TGTGCCAGCAGGGCTCACTATGGCTACACCTTC.

The gene calls are TRBV7-6 and TRBJ2-1, with 9 bases fitting TRBD1. The CDR3 length is 16 residues. V shed 1 base, J shed 6 bases, and the junction held 7 bases outside the gene matches. From germline, CDR1 is SGHVS and CDR2 FNYEAQ. CDR3: CASSLVGTGNGNEQFF. The CDR3 DNA sequence: TGTGCCAGCAGCTTAGTCGGGACAGGGAATGGCAATGAGCAGTTCTTC.

The chain joins TRBV4-1 to TRBJ1-2, with a tentative D call TRBD1 (6 bases). V was pared by 4 bases and J by 4 bases, with 13 bases between. Germline V gene data show CDR1 as MGHRA and CDR2 as YSYEKL. This CDR3 is 14 amino acids long. CDR3 DNA: TGCGCCAGCAGCCGGTCACAGGGTGGCTATGGCTACACCTTC. Protein sequence: CASSRSQGGYGYTF.

This chain links TRBV5-1 with TRBJ1-2; D might be TRBD1 (5 bases). Trimming pared 4 bases from V and 5 bases from J, leaving 18 bases between. The CDR3 extends over 15 amino acids. Germline V lookup: CDR1 SGHRS, CDR2 YFSETQ. The CDR3 DNA reads as TGCGCCAGCAGCCCGAGCCAGGGCGAGACGTATGGCTACACCTTC. It translates to CASSPSQGETYGYTF.

This clone was observed a handful of times. The chain has TRBV5-4 and TRBJ1-2, with D unclear. This CDR3 has 14 residues. Trimming left V 2 bases short and J 0 bases short, with 8 bases between. Germline V gene lookup returns CDR1 SGHNT and CDR2 YYREEE (reference sequence). The CDR3 loop reads CASSLHQANYGYTF. The CDR3 bases are TGTGCCAGCAGCTTACACCAAGCTAACTATGGCTACACCTTC.

This clone is a singleton in its sample. This chain uses TRBV19 with TRBJ1-4; the D is unclear. The V end was cut by 3 bases, the J end by 8 bases, with 10 bases between. The V gene's germline CDR1 is LNHDA and CDR2 SQIVND (reference sequence). The CDR3 totals 13 residues. CDR3 nucleotide sequence: TGTGCCAGTAGTATGTTCACAAACGAAAAACTGTTTTTT. Its protein product is CASSMFTNEKLFF.

About this clone: This may stem from a read error, because a much larger clone lies one nucleotide away. The rearrangement links TRBV6-5 to TRBJ1-5; 10 bases align to TRBD1. Germline V gene lookup returns CDR1 MNHEY and CDR2 SVGAGI. The trim removed 7 bases at V and 3 bases at J, leaving 6 bases unmatched. The CDR3 sequence is 15 residues long. CDR3 sequence reads: CASTEGTGANQPQHF. CDR3 nucleotides: TGTGCCAGCACCGAGGGGACAGGGGCCAATCAGCCCCAGCATTTT.

The chain has TRBV7-6 and TRBJ2-5; 8 nucleotides line up with TRBD2. Germline V gene sequence: CDR1 SGHVS, CDR2 FNYEAQ. This CDR3 comprises 15 residues. With 5 bases clipped from V and 3 bases from J, the junction kept 8 bases outside the gene matches. The CDR3 sequence is CASSPQAGGKETQYF. As DNA, the CDR3 is TGTGCCAGCAGCCCCCAGGCGGGGGGAAAAGAGACCCAGTACTTC.

This rearrangement joins TRBV12-3 or TRBV12-4 to TRBJ2-7; TRBD1 agrees at 7 bases. V lost 4 bases to trimming and J lost 4 bases; unmatched junction nucleotides: 4. The CDR3 extends over 13 amino acids. The CDR3 loop is CASSSTGIYEQYF. CDR3 sequence (DNA): TGTGCCAGCAGTTCGACAGGGATTTACGAGCAGTACTTC.

For this clone: The identical CDR3 is also encoded by other nucleotide sequences in the sample. This sequence joins TRBV19 and TRBJ1-1, with unresolved D. In germline, CDR1 is LNHDA, CDR2 SQIVND (reference sequence). This CDR3 contains 14 residues. The V end was cut by 1 base, the J end by 2 bases, with 8 bases between. The CDR3 loop reads CASSIGAGNTEAFF. CDR3 DNA sequence: TGTGCCAGTAGTATAGGGGCGGGAAACACTGAAGCTTTCTTT.

The chain is built from TRBV18 and TRBJ2-7; 9 bases are a match to TRBD2. V dropped 1 base and J dropped 2; count of bases not matched to a gene: 15. CDR3 length: 19 residues. Germline assignment: CDR1 KGHSH and CDR2 LQKENI. The CDR3 protein is CASSPLGPLSGGTTYEQYF. CDR3 nucleotides: TGTGCCAGCTCACCACTCGGGCCATTGAGCGGGGGGACCACCTACGAGCAGTACTTC. The entire variable domain, with the rest obtained from reference TRBV18 and TRBJ2-7, is as follows: NAGVMQNPRHLVRRRGQEARLRCSPMKGHSHVYWYRQLPEEGLKFMVYLQKENIIDESGMPKERFSAEFPKEGPSILRIQQVVRGDSAAYFCASSPLGPLSGGTTYEQYFGPGTRLTVT.

This chain joins TRBV5-6 and TRBJ1-1; no clear D gene. Germline CDR1 SGHDT, CDR2 YYEEEE. The V and J ends lost 0 bases and 0 bases respectively, with 18 bases between them. The CDR3 runs 18 residues. CDR3 residues: CASSLAGLNIFMNTEAFF. DNA for the CDR3: TGTGCCAGCAGCTTGGCAGGCCTAAACATTTTCATGAACACTGAAGCTTTCTTT.

This clone was seen just once. This rearrangement joins TRBV5-4 to TRBJ1-2; D might be TRBD1 (5 bases). The CDR3 has 13 residues. The germline gives CDR1 SGHNT, CDR2 YYREEE (reference sequence). The germline V and J ends were trimmed by 0 bases and 4 bases, with 7 bases remaining between them. CDR3 residues: CASSLDRSYGYTF. CDR3 sequence (DNA): TGTGCCAGCAGCTTGGACAGGAGCTATGGCTACACCTTC.